The 8 T cell receptor beta chains given below trace back to one sample, sequenced in a study of Graves' ophthalmopathy and Graves' hyperthyroidism. Researchers took RNA transcripts and amplified TCR beta CDR3 regions from them. The first-round RT-PCR employed HTBI primers together with the Qiagen OneStep RT-PCR kit. A multiplex PCR was then performed as the second round. MiXCR was run by TCRdb on the multiplex PCR reads, yielding one entry per CDR3 protein. The sample has a few hundred thousand distinct CDR3 sequences, approximately 18% seen once. Material: peripheral blood. These receptors were collected from an adult woman with stable Graves' hyperthyroidism.

This clonotype was recorded many times. This sequence joins TRBV6-1 and TRBJ2-5; D not resolved. The ends were cut back, 2 bases at V and 1 base at J, with 11 bases in the middle. Germline-derived CDR1 and CDR2 are MNHNS and SASEGT. This CDR3 spans 15 amino acids. The CDR3 bases are TGTGCCAGCAGTGAACACCGACGGAGCCAAGAGACCCAGTACTTC. It translates to CASSEHRRSQETQYF.

The table lists this clonotype with a count of one. This chain connects TRBV28 to TRBJ1-1; D not certain. V lost 6 bases and J 2 bases, leaving 7 bases between the germline ends. This CDR3 is 12 amino acids long. Germline V gene data show CDR1 as MDHEN and CDR2 as SYDVKM. The CDR3 DNA reads TGTGCCAGCAGAAGGGATAACACTGAAGCTTTCTTT. It translates to CASRRDNTEAFF.

The DNA for the CDR3 is TGTGGGAGCACCCCATCCGAGATCGCCTATGGCTACACCTTC. Its translation: CGSTPSEIAYGYTF. J is TRBJ1-2 and V is TRBV28; no clear D gene. This CDR3 contains 14 residues. The germline CDR1 and CDR2 sequences are MDHEN and SYDVKM.

The rearrangement uses TRBV11-1 and TRBJ2-7, with D unclear. Germline V gene lookup returns CDR1 SGHAT and CDR2 FQDESV (reference sequence). Trimming pared 2 bases from V and 6 bases from J, leaving 20 bases between. The CDR3 has 16 residues. CDR3 sequence: CASSLYSQESSGEQYF. The DNA of the CDR3 is TGTGCCAGCAGCTTATACTCTCAGGAGTCCTCCGGCGAGCAGTACTTC. The complete variable domain, with remaining parts taken from reference TRBV11-1 and TRBJ2-7, reads EAEVAQSPRYKITEKSQAVAFWCDPISGHATLYWYRQILGQGPELLVQFQDESVVDDSQLPKDRFSAERLKGVDSTLKIQPAELGDSAMYLCASSLYSQESSGEQYFGPGTRLTVT.

This clonotype was seen many times. The rearrangement links TRBV24-1 to TRBJ2-7; D not resolved. The CDR3 runs 14 residues. From germline, CDR1 is KGHDR and CDR2 SFDVKD. V dropped 4 bases and J dropped 2 bases, with 11 bases sitting between them. CDR3 sequence (DNA): TGTGCCACCAGTGACGGTCCCGGACCCTACGAGCAGTACTTC. This encodes CATSDGPGPYEQYF.

This clonotype has a handful of counts. The junction departs from germline at one end; a sequencing error may be responsible. The chain uses TRBV10-3 and TRBJ2-5; 8 bases are shared with TRBD2. Per the germline V gene, CDR1 is ENHRY and CDR2 is SYGVKD. CDR3 length equals 15 residues. CDR3: CAKHRSGGDQETKYF. Written as DNA, the CDR3 is TGTGCCAAACATCGCTCGGGGGGGGACCAAGAGACCAAGTACTTC.

Notes on this clonotype: A clone one base away is much larger, so this may be a read error. This chain uses TRBV6-1 with TRBJ1-1; perhaps TRBD1 as D (6 bases). The germline V gene has CDR1 MNHNS and CDR2 SASEGT. This CDR3 spans 12 amino acids. The CDR3 is CASSPLGASACF. CDR3 DNA sequence: TGTGCCAGCAGCCCTTTGGGGGCTTCGGCTTGCTTT.

The table lists this clonotype with many counts. Germline is not matched at one junction end, which may reflect a read error. The V and J genes are TRBV7-9 and TRBJ2-4; 9 bases are a match to TRBD1. Looked up from germline, CDR1 is SEHNR and CDR2 is FQNEAQ (reference sequence). This CDR3 spans 17 amino acids. Written as DNA, the CDR3 is TGTGCCAGCAGCCCTTCGACAGGGGGGTTAGCCAAAAACATTAAGTACTTC. This codes for CASSPSTGGLAKNIKYF.